This is a list of T cell receptor beta chains from one sample in a study of human T cells and chemical hapten exposure. TCRdb independently ran MiXCR on the RACE reads; one entry per CDR3 protein. The sample contains 75,000 to 100,000 distinct CDR3 sequences, over 10% of which appear only once. This specimen was whole blood, taken in connection with sensitization to the hapten diphenylcyclopropenone (DPC). These receptors came from a woman between 40 and 55 years old with alopecia areata. Some clones in this sample may be carry-over from other donors' samples. Both conserved end residues are part of each CDR3. A D gene is named only where the DNA matches it firmly. Clone size, where shown, is once, few, many, or a class for clones that have expanded.

>TRBV5-6|TRBJ2-3|TRBD2|.
TGTGCCAGCAGCGAGGCTAGCGGGAGTGATTTGGGGACAGATACGCAGTATTTT
CASSEASGSDLGTDTQYF
>TRBV6-2/TRBV6-3|TRBJ1-1|TRBD1|.
TGTGCCAGCAGTTACGGACCAGGGGGACAATTGAACACTGAAGCTTTCTTT
CASSYGPGGQLNTEAFF
>TRBV7-2|TRBJ2-3|.|.
TGTGCCAGCAGCTTATACAACTTTATGGCCGGCGGAACAGATACGCAGTATTTT
CASSLYNFMAGGTDTQYF
>TRBV7-8|TRBJ2-5|TRBD2|few
TGTGCCAGCAGCCGGGGGGGACGGAGCGGGAGGGCTGAGACCCAGTACTTC
CASSRGGRSGRAETQYF
>TRBV6-5|TRBJ1-3|.|few
TGTGCCAGCAGTTCCCCGGCCGAGGCTGGAAACACCATATATTTT
CASSSPAEAGNTIYF
>TRBV18|TRBJ2-1|.|few
TGTGCCAGCTCGCCGGGACAGGCGGGAGTTAATGAGCAGTTCTTC
CASSPGQAGVNEQFF
>TRBV3-1|TRBJ2-1|.|.
TGTGCCAGCAGCCAACCCGGGACTGATCAGTTCTTC
CASSQPGTDQFF
>TRBV7-9|TRBJ1-4|.|.
TGTGCCAGCAGCTTATCAGAAGTCAATGAAAAACTGTTTTTT
CASSLSEVNEKLFF
>TRBV12-3/TRBV12-4|TRBJ1-2|.|few
TGTGCCAGCAGTTTAGATGCAAAGGACTATGGCTACACCTTC
CASSLDAKDYGYTF
>TRBV7-6|TRBJ2-7|.|many
TGTGCCAGCAGCCCGGATCACTACGAGCAGTACTTC
CASSPDHYEQYF
>TRBV6-2/TRBV6-3|TRBJ2-1|TRBD2|many
TGTGCCAGCAGTTCATTTGGGGACTACCCTAACCCCTCCTACAATGAGCAGTTCTTC
CASSSFGDYPNPSYNEQFF